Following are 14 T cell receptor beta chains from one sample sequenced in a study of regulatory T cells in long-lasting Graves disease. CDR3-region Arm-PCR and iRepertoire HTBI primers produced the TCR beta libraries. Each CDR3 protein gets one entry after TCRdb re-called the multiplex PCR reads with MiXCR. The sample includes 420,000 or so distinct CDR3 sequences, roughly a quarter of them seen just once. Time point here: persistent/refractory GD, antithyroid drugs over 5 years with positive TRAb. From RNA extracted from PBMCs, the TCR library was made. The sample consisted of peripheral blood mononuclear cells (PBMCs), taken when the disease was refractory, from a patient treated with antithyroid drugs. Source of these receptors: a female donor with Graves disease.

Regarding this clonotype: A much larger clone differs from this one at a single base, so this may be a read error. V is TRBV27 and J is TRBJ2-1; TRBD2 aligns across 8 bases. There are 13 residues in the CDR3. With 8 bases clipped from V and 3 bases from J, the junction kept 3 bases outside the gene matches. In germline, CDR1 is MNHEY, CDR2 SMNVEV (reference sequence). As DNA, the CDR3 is TGTGCCAGCGAACTAGCGGACTACAATGAGCAGTTCTTC. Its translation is CASELADYNEQFF.

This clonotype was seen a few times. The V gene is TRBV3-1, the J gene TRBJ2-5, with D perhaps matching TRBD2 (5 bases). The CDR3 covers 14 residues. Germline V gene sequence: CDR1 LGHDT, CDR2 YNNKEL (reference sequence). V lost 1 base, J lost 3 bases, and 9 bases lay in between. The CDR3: CASSQAGMEETQYF. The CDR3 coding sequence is TGTGCCAGCAGCCAAGCCGGGATGGAAGAGACCCAGTACTTC.

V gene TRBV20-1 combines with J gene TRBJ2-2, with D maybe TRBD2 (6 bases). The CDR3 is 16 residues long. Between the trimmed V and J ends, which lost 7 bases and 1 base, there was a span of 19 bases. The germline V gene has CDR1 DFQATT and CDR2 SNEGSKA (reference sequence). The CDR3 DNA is TGCAGTGGCCATTATAGCGGTATCGGGAACACCGGGGAGCTGTTTTTT. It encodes CSGHYSGIGNTGELFF.

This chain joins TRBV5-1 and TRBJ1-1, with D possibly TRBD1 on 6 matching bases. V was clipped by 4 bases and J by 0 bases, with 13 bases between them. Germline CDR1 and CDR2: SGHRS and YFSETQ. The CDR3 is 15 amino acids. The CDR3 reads CASSRRGDLNTEAFF. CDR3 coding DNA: TGCGCCAGCAGCAGAAGGGGGGATCTGAACACTGAAGCTTTCTTT.

The CDR3 nucleotides read TGTGCCAGCAGTTACTCGCGCGCGGCGGAGCAGTACTTC. This encodes CASSYSRAAEQYF. The chain carries TRBV6-2 or TRBV6-3 and TRBJ2-7, with D unclear. V was pared by 0 bases and J by 7 bases, with 10 bases between. The CDR3 has 13 residues. Looked up from germline, CDR1 is MNHEY and CDR2 is SVGEGT.

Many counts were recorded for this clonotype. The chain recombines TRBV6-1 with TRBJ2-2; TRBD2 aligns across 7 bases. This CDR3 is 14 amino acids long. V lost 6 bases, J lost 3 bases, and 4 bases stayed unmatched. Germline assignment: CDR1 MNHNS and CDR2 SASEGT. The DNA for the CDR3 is TGTGCCAGCAGCTCGGGAGGTCACACCGGGGAGCTGTTTTTT. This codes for CASSSGGHTGELFF.

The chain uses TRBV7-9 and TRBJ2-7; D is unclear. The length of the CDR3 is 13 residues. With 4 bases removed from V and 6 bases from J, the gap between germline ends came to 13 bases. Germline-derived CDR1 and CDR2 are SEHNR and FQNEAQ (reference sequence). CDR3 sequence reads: CASSSSLFVEQYF. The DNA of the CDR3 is TGTGCCAGCAGCTCTTCTCTCTTCGTCGAGCAGTACTTC.

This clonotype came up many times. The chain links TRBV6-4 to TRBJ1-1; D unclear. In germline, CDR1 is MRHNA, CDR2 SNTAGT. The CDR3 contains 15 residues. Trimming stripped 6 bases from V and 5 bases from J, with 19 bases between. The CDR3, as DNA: TGTGCCAGCAGGGCCCCAGCAGGCGGAGGAACTGAAGCTTTCTTT. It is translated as CASRAPAGGGTEAFF.

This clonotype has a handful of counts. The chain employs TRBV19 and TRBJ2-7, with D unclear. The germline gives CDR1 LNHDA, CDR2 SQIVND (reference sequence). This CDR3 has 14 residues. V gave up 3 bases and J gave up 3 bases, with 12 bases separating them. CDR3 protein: CASSMWAESYEQYF. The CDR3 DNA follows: TGTGCCAGTAGTATGTGGGCAGAGAGCTACGAGCAGTACTTC.

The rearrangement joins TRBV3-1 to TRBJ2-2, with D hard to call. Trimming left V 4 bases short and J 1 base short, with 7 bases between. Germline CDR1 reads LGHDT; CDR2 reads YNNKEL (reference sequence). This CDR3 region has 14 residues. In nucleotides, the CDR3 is TGTGCCAGCAGCCGGGTCATGAACACCGGGGAGCTGTTTTTT. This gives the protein CASSRVMNTGELFF.

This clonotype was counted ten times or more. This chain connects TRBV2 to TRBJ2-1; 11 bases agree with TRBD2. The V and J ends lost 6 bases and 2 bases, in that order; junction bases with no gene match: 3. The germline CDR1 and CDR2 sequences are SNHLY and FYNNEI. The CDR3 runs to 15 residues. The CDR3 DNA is TGTGCCAGCAGAACTAGCGGGAGTCCCTACAATGAGCAGTTCTTC. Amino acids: CASRTSGSPYNEQFF.

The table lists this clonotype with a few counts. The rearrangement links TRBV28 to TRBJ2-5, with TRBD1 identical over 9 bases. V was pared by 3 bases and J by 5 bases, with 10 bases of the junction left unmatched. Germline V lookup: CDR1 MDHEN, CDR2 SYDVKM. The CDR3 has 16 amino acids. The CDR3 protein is CASSLGGTGGAETQYF. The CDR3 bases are TGTGCCAGCAGTTTGGGAGGAACAGGGGGCGCGGAGACCCAGTACTTC.

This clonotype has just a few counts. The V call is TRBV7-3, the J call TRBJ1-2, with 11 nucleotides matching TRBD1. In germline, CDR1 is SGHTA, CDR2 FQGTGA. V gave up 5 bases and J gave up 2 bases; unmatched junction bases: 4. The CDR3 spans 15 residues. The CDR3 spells CASSPGTGGNYGYTF. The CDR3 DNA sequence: TGTGCCAGCAGCCCAGGGACAGGGGGGAACTATGGCTACACCTTC.

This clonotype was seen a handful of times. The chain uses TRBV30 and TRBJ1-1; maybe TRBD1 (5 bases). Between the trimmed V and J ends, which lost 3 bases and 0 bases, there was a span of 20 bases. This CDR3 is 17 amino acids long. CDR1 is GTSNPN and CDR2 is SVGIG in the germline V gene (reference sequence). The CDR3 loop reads CAWRRGTDRKMNTEAFF. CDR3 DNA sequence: TGTGCCTGGAGACGGGGCACTGACCGAAAAATGAACACTGAAGCTTTCTTT. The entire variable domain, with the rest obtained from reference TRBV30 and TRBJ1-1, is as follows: SQTIHQWPATLVQPVGSPLSLECTVEGTSNPNLYWYRQAAGRGLQLLFYSVGIGQISSEVPQNLSASRPQDRQFILSSKKLLLSDSGFYLCAWRRGTDRKMNTEAFFGQGTRLTVV.